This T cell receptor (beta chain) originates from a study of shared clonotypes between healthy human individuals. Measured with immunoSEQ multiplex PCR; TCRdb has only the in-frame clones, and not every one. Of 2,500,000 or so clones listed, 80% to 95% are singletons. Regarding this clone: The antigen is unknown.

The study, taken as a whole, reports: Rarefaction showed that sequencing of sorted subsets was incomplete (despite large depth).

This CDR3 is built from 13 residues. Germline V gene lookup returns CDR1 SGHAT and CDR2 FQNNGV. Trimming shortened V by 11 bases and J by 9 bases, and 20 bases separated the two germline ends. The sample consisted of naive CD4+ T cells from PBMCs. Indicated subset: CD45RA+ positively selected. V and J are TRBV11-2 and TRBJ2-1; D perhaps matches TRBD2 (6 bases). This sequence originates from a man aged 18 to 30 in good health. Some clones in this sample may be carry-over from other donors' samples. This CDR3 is CAVRSGGKGEQFF. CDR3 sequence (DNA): TGTGCCGTCCGGTCAGGAGGGAAAGGTGAGCAGTTCTTC.